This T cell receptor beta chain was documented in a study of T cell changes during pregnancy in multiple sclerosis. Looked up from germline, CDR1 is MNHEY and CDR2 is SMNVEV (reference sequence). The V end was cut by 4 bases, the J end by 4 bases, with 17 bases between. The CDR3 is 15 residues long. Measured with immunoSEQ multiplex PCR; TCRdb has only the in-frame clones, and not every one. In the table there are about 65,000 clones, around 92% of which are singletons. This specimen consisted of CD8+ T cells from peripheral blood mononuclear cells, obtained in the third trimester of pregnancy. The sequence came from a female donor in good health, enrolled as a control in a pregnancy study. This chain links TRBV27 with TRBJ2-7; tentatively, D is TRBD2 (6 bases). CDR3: CASSSGGDHLYEQYF. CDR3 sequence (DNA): TGTGCCAGCAGTTCGGGCGGGGATCACCTTTACGAGCAGTACTTC.